Below, one T cell receptor beta chain is given with its context. This clone came up a few times. This clone's antigen is unknown. No per-base quality is available; no much larger clone lies one base away. The data were taken from a study of pediatric ulcerative colitis (dated 2019 in TCRdb). The study in broad terms: Under ten ulcerative colitis patients had pancolitis and two had left-sided colitis, with histology consistent with ulcerative colitis in all. From roughly 9 newly diagnosed, treatment-naive pediatric ulcerative colitis patients and four non-IBD control children, paired blood and rectal samples were collected. Using the Pediatric Ulcerative Colitis Activity Index, a couple of patients were classed as having mild disease, several as having moderate disease and three as having acute severe colitis.

No immunosuppressive medication had been given to the ulcerative colitis patients before the diagnostic colonoscopy. Blood was sampled at the time of the colonoscopy. The Wizard kit (Promega) was used to extract genomic DNA from the blood and intestinal samples. The germline V gene (reference sequence) yields MNHEY for CDR1 and SMNVEV for CDR2. The CDR3 numbers 15 residues from cysteine through phenylalanine. Of the read, only the CDR3 DNA is kept; its 45 bases are in frame from base 1. V loses 5 bases, J loses 0 bases, and the germline ends lie 14 bases apart. Results the study describes overall, beyond this receptor: A couple of rectal CDR3 clonotypes were detected in all ulcerative colitis patients and were not detected in any of the controls. The healthy control group was small, consisting of only a handful of individuals. Repertoires were derived from total lymphocyte DNA, so rare subsets such as regulatory T cells may have patterns not reflected. Clonal overlap between a subject's own blood and rectum was significantly greater in ulcerative colitis patients than in controls, which suggests more T cell trafficking to inflamed tissue. Features of the rectal repertoire distinguished controls, mild-moderate colitis patients and acute severe colitis patients, and in acute severe colitis rectal diversity was lower because of clonal expansions. For technical reasons, blood samples from a couple of patients gave substantially fewer templates, and these samples were excluded from the blood-rectal overlap analysis.

Through the immunoSEQ TRB Survey service, multiplex V and J primers were used to amplify rearranged CDR3 beta regions from genomic DNA. Survey-level sequencing depth of up to 500,000 reads per sample was used to keep depth equal across samples. The libraries were purified, combined into pools and sequenced with Illumina technology. The study's own analysis went as follows. immunoSEQ online tools were used for productive clonality, sample overlap, pairwise scatters, CDR3 beta length, V/D/J gene usage and productiveness. Calculated diversity was defined as the number of unique rearrangements divided by total templates times 100, and Shannon and Simpson indices were additionally computed. For principal component analysis, Z-score normalized data were analyzed with the R prcomp function and the ggbiplot package. Blood-rectal clonal overlap within each subject was quantified with Morisita's index. TCRdb re-hosts the immuneACCESS table, in-frame sequences only. Its copies lack some clones; in the studies checked, an unresolved V gene accounts for under half of them, and the cause for the rest is not known. V and J calls and clone size come straight from that table; D and trimming were deduced from the DNA. The sample includes roughly 70,000 clones, with 86% observed a single time. Approximately 3.4% of the sample lies in the top ten.

The specimen sequenced was blood. The chain is encoded by TRBV27 joined to TRBJ2-7; matching of 7 bases hints at TRBD1 as the D gene. This clonotype was sampled from a boy under 18 with severe ulcerative colitis. The bases are TGTGCCAGCAGTACGCGGGACAGCCGCTCCTACGAGCAGTACTTC. Its translation reads: CASSTRDSRSYEQYF.